This is a list of T cell receptor beta chains from one sample in a study of identical twins. TCRdb re-called the 5' RACE reads with MiXCR, one entry per CDR3 protein. The sample shows under 250,000 distinct CDR3 sequences, more than 9.5% of them seen only once. This same sample was also taken into another study, of yellow fever vaccine responses in identical twins.

The sample taken for sequencing was memory (CD45RO+) T cells sorted from blood. The receptors here all came from a woman under 30 in good health. CDR3s include the opening cysteine and the closing phenylalanine or tryptophan. D genes are given only for firm matches. Clone size is shown for a subset of rows, as once, few, many or a class of expanded clone.

size | J | length | D | V | DNA | CDR3
few | TRBJ2-6 | 18 | - | TRBV29-1 | TGCAGCGCCGGAATCGTCGACAGAAAGTACGCTGGGGCCAACGTCCTGACTTTC | CSAGIVDRKYAGANVLTF
- | TRBJ2-7 | 13 | TRBD1 | TRBV6-5 | TGTGCCAGCAGTTGGACAGGGGGTTACGAGCAGTACTTC | CASSWTGGYEQYF
many | TRBJ2-5 | 14 | TRBD2 | TRBV29-1 | TGCAGCGTTGATACTAGCGGGAGGGAAGAGACCCAGTACTTC | CSVDTSGREETQYF
few | TRBJ2-1 | 14 | - | TRBV6-1 | TGTGCCAGCAGTGCGGATGGGGTCAGCAATGAGCAGTTCTTC | CASSADGVSNEQFF
few | TRBJ2-7 | 17 | TRBD2 | TRBV25-1 | TGTGCCAGCAGTGAATCCGGACTAGCGGGACACCCATCCGAGCAGTACTTC | CASSESGLAGHPSEQYF
- | TRBJ2-5 | 14 | TRBD1 | TRBV7-6 | TGTGCCAGCAGAAACCCGGGACAGCAAGAGACCCAGTACTTC | CASRNPGQQETQYF
- | TRBJ2-7 | 15 | - | TRBV6-2/TRBV6-3 | TGTGCCAGCAGTTACTCCTCGGGGTCTAACTACGAGCAGTACTTC | CASSYSSGSNYEQYF
- | TRBJ2-2 | 18 | - | TRBV6-5 | TGTGCCAGCAGGGCGGCGGGGACCGGGCAGAGACGGACCGGGGAGCTGTTTTTT | CASRAAGTGQRRTGELFF
- | TRBJ1-1 | 15 | - | TRBV3-1 | TGTGCCAGCAGCTCACCGCAGGTCGGGTTCACTGAAGCTTTCTTT | CASSSPQVGFTEAFF
- | TRBJ1-1 | 14 | - | TRBV20-1 | TGCAGTGCTTACAGGGTAAGAACATACACTGAAGCTTTCTTT | CSAYRVRTYTEAFF
many | TRBJ1-5 | 15 | - | TRBV12-3/TRBV12-4 | TGTGCCAGCAGTTTACGGGGGCAGGGTGGTCAGCCCCAGCATTTT | CASSLRGQGGQPQHF
- | TRBJ2-7 | 11 | - | TRBV29-1 | TGCAGCGTTGCGTTAGGGGAAGAGCAGTACTTC | CSVALGEEQYF
- | TRBJ1-2 | 14 | - | TRBV7-9 | TGTGCCAGCAGCTTAGCCGACAGATTCAATGGCTACACCTTC | CASSLADRFNGYTF
few | TRBJ2-1 | 14 | TRBD1 | TRBV7-9 | TGTGCCAGCAGCCTCCAGGACAGGTACAATGAGCAGTTCTTC | CASSLQDRYNEQFF
- | TRBJ2-3 | 15 | - | TRBV11-2 | TGTGCCAGCAGCCGTCATACAGGGAACGCAGATACGCAGTATTTT | CASSRHTGNADTQYF
- | TRBJ2-3 | 15 | TRBD2 | TRBV4-2 | TGTGCCAGCAGCCAACGACTAGCCCGCACAGATACGCAGTATTTT | CASSQRLARTDTQYF
many | TRBJ2-3 | 13 | - | TRBV6-2/TRBV6-3 | TGTGCCAGCAGTCCACCGGACAGTTATACGCAGTATTTT | CASSPPDSYTQYF
few | TRBJ2-2 | 13 | - | TRBV19 | TGTGCCAGTCGGCAGGGAAGTATCGGGGAGCTGTTTTTT | CASRQGSIGELFF
- | TRBJ2-7 | 14 | - | TRBV20-1 | TGCAGTGCCGCCTCTGACGTAAGCTCCTACGAGCAGTACTTC | CSAASDVSSYEQYF
few | TRBJ2-1 | 17 | - | TRBV5-6 | TGTGCCAGCAGCGCGAGGACTCTCCTCAAAATTCACAATGAGCAGTTCTTC | CASSARTLLKIHNEQFF
- | TRBJ1-5 | 13 | TRBD1 | TRBV20-1 | TGCAGTGCCGAGCAGGGGGCTAATCAGCCCCAGCATTTT | CSAEQGANQPQHF
many | TRBJ2-4 | 15 | - | TRBV6-2/TRBV6-3 | TGTGCCAGCAGTTACGACTCTGGGGGAGTGGATACCGAGTACTTC | CASSYDSGGVDTEYF
few | TRBJ1-2 | 12 | - | TRBV29-1 | TGCAGCGTTGCTGCGGCTAACTATGGCTACACCTTC | CSVAAANYGYTF
few | TRBJ1-1 | 15 | - | TRBV20-1 | TGCAGTGCTAGAGATGGGGGGACCCTTCGGACTGAAGCTTTCTTT | CSARDGGTLRTEAFF
- | TRBJ2-2 | 15 | - | TRBV12-3/TRBV12-4 | TGTGCCAGCAGTTTGCCAATCCCAAACACCGGGGAGCTGTTTTTT | CASSLPIPNTGELFF
few | TRBJ1-2 | 10 | - | TRBV28 | TGTGCCACCAAGAAGGGTGGCTACACCTTC | CATKKGGYTF
- | TRBJ1-1 | 15 | - | TRBV20-1 | TGCAGTGCTAGAGGGGTACAGTCGATGAACACTGAAGCTTTCTTT | CSARGVQSMNTEAFF
many | TRBJ2-4 | 14 | - | TRBV7-2 | TGTGCCAGCAGCTTAATAGGGTCGGAAAACATTCAGTACTTC | CASSLIGSENIQYF
- | TRBJ1-1 | 11 | - | TRBV10-2 | TGCGCCAGCACAGGAGGAACTGAAGCTTTCTTT | CASTGGTEAFF
- | TRBJ2-2 | 13 | - | TRBV6-1 | TGTGCCAGCCGTGGGGGGTACACCGGGGAGCTGTTTTTT | CASRGGYTGELFF
few | TRBJ2-5 | 15 | - | TRBV13 | TGTGCCAGCAGCCGGACAGCATCCACCCAAGAGACCCAGTACTTC | CASSRTASTQETQYF
many | TRBJ2-7 | 16 | TRBD2 | TRBV6-1 | TGTGCCAGCAGCTGGACACTAGCGGGGTCCTCCTACGAGCAGTACTTC | CASSWTLAGSSYEQYF
- | TRBJ2-1 | 15 | - | TRBV12-3/TRBV12-4 | TGTGCCAGCAGTTTTGACGGGAGGGGGCACAATGAGCAGTTCTTC | CASSFDGRGHNEQFF
many | TRBJ2-1 | 15 | - | TRBV12-3/TRBV12-4 | TGTGCCAGCAGTTTAGTCCGTAGCTCCTACAATGAGCAGTTCTTC | CASSLVRSSYNEQFF
few | TRBJ2-3 | 15 | - | TRBV7-9 | TGTGCCAGCAGCTCCCGACAGGAAGGCACAGATACGCAGTATTTT | CASSSRQEGTDTQYF
many | TRBJ2-1 | 13 | - | TRBV11-2 | TGTGCCAGCAGCTTAAGAGTTGCGGCCGAGCAGTTCTTC | CASSLRVAAEQFF
few | TRBJ2-5 | 15 | - | TRBV7-2 | TGTGCCAGCAGCTTTGCGGGGCGGAAAGAAGAGACCCAGTACTTC | CASSFAGRKEETQYF
few | TRBJ2-6 | 15 | - | TRBV20-1 | TGCAGTGCCAGTCGAGACCGGTCTGGGGCCAACGTCCTGACTTTC | CSASRDRSGANVLTF
many | TRBJ2-1 | 15 | TRBD2 | TRBV12-3/TRBV12-4 | TGTGCCAGCAGTCTAGCGGGAGGGCCTTACAATGAGCAGTTCTTC | CASSLAGGPYNEQFF
few | TRBJ1-1 | 15 | TRBD1 | TRBV6-5 | TGTGCCAGCAGTTACACGGGACAGGGGCGAACTGAAGCTTTCTTT | CASSYTGQGRTEAFF
- | TRBJ2-2 | 15 | TRBD1 | TRBV30 | TGTGCCTGGAGTGTTTGGGACAGGGATTCCGGGGAGCTGTTTTTT | CAWSVWDRDSGELFF
- | TRBJ1-1 | 16 | - | TRBV5-1 | TGCGCCAGCAGCTTGGCGAGGCAGAACATGAACACTGAAGCTTTCTTT | CASSLARQNMNTEAFF
many | TRBJ2-2 | 14 | - | TRBV3-1 | TGTGCCAGCAGCCTTACAGGGCGGGCCGGGGAGCTGTTTTTT | CASSLTGRAGELFF
few | TRBJ2-4 | 17 | - | TRBV10-3 | TGTGCCATCAGTGACCCTTCGGGCAGCTCAGCCAAAAACATTCAGTACTTC | CAISDPSGSSAKNIQYF
many | TRBJ2-7 | 13 | - | TRBV7-2 | TGTGCCAGCAGCTCCAGGGGATCCTACGAGCAGTACTTC | CASSSRGSYEQYF
- | TRBJ2-3 | 15 | TRBD2 | TRBV14 | TGTGCCAGCAGCCAGAGCGGGGGGGCCAAAAATACGCAGTATTTT | CASSQSGGAKNTQYF
few | TRBJ2-7 | 18 | TRBD2 | TRBV11-2 | TGTGCCAGCAGCTTAGGGGGACTAGCGGGAGACACCTTCGGCGAGCAGTACTTC | CASSLGGLAGDTFGEQYF